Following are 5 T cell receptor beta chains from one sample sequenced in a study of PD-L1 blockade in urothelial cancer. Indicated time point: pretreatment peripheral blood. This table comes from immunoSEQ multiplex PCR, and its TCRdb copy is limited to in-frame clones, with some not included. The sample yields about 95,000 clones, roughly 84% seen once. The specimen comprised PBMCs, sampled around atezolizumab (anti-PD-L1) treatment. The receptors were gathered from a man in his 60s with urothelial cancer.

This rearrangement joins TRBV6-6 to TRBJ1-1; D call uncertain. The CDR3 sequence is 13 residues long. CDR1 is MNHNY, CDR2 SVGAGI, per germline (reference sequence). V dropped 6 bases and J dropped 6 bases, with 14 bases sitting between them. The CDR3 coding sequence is TGTGCCAGCAGCCCCGTTGTGGGCCCTGAAGCTTTCTTT. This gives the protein CASSPVVGPEAFF.

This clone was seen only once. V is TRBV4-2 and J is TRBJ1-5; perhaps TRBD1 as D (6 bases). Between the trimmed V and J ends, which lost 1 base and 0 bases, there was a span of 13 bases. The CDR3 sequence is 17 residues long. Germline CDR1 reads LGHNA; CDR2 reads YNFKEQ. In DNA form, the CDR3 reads TGTGCCAGCAGCCAAGGGACAGCAGTAGATAGCAATCAGCCCCAGCATTTT. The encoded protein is CASSQGTAVDSNQPQHF.

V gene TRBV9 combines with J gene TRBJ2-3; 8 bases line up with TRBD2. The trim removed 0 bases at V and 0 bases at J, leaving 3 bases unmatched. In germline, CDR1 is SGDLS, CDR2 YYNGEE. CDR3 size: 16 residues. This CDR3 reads CASSVEAGASTDTQYF. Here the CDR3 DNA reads TGTGCCAGCAGCGTAGAAGCGGGGGCTAGCACAGATACGCAGTATTTT. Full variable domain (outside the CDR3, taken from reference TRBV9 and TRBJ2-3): DSGVTQTPKHLITATGQRVTLRCSPRSGDLSVYWYQQSLDQGLQFLIQYYNGEERAKGNILERFSAQQFPDLHSELNLSSLELGDSALYFCASSVEAGASTDTQYFGPGTRLTVL.

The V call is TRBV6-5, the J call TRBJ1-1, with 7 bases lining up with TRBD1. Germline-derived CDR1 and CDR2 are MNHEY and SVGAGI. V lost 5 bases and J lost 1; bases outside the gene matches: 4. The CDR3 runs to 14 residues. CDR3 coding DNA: TGTGCCAGCAGTCCCCGGACAGGGAACACTGAAGCTTTCTTT. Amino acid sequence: CASSPRTGNTEAFF.

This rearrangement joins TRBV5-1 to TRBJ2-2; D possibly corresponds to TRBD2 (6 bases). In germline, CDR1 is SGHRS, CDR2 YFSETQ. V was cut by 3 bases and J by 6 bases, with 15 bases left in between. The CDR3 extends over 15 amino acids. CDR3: CASSSYPGTAGELFF. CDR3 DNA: TGCGCCAGCAGCTCCTATCCTGGGACTGCCGGGGAGCTGTTTTTT.